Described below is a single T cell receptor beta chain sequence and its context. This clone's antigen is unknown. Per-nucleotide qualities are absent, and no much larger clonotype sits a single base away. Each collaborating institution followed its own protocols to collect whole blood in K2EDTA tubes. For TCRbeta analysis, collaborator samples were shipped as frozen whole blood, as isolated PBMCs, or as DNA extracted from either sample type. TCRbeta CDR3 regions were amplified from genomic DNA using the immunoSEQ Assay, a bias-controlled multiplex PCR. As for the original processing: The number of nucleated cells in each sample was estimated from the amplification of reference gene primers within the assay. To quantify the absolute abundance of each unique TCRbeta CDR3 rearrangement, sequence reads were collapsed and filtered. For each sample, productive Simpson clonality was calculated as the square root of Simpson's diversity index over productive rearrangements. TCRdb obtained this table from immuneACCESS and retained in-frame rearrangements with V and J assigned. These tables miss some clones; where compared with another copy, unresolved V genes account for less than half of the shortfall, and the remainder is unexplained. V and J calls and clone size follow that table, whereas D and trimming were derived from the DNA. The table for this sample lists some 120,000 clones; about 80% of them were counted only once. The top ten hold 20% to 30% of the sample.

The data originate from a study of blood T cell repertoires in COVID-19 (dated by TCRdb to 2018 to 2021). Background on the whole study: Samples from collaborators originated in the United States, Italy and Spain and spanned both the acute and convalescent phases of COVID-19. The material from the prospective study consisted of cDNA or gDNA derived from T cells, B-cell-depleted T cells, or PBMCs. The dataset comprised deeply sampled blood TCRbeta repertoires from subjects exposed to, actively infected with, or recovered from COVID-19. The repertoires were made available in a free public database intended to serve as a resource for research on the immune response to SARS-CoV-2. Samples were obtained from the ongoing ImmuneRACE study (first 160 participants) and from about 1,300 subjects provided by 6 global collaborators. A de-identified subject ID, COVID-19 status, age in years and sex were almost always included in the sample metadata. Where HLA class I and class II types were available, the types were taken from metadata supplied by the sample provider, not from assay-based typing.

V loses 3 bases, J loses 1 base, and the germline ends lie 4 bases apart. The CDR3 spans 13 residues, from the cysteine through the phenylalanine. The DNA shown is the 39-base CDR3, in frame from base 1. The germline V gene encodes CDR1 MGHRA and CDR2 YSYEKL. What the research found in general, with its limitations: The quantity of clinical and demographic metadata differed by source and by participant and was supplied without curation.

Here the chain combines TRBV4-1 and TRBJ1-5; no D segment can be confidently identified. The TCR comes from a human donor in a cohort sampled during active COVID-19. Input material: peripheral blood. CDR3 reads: CASSHESNQPQHF. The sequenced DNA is TGCGCCAGCAGCCATGAGAGCAATCAGCCCCAGCATTTT.